These 25 T cell receptor beta chains came from one sample sequenced in a study of yellow fever vaccine responses in identical twins. TCRdb itself ran the RT-PCR reads through MiXCR, one entry per CDR3 protein. This table holds roughly 6,900 distinct CDR3 sequences, 65% to 85% found once. The sequencing here drew on T cells from blood (PBMCs), unsorted or a sorted subset (not recorded which), taken before or after yellow fever vaccination (not recorded which). Receptors were obtained from a young woman who received the yellow fever vaccine.

The chain employs TRBV29-1 and TRBJ2-7; D gene unclear. Germline V CDR1 and CDR2: SQVTM, ANQGSEA. Deletions cut 6 bases from V and 0 bases from J, with 6 bases between. CDR3 length: 11 residues. This chain's CDR3 is CSVILSYEQYF. For the CDR3, the DNA is TGCAGCGTAATACTCTCCTACGAGCAGTACTTC.

The V gene is TRBV15, the J gene TRBJ2-7; D may correspond to TRBD1 or TRBD2 (5 bases each). Per the germline V gene, CDR1 is LNHNV and CDR2 is YYDKDF (reference sequence). The V end was cut by 5 bases, the J end by 1 base, with 15 bases between. CDR3 length: 15 residues. CDR3 loop: CATSGRDGRSYEQYF. Written as DNA, the CDR3 is TGTGCCACCAGCGGCCGGGACGGGCGATCCTACGAGCAGTACTTC.

Only a few counts were recorded for this clonotype. The chain links TRBV7-3 to TRBJ2-1, with D perhaps assigned TRBD1 or TRBD2 (5 bases each). This CDR3 contains 13 residues. The germline CDR1 and CDR2 sequences are SGHTA and FQGTGA. The V gene lost 2 bases and the J gene lost 9 bases, with 11 bases spanning the gap. The CDR3 DNA sequence: TGTGCCAGCAGCTTATTTCGGGACGCTGAGCAGTTCTTC. Translation gives CASSLFRDAEQFF.

In its sample, this clonotype was seen a few times. The V gene is TRBV7-9, the J gene TRBJ1-3; D remains unclear. The CDR3 has 15 residues. Germline values: CDR1 SEHNR, CDR2 FQNEAQ (reference sequence). With 5 bases removed from V and 4 bases from J, the gap between germline ends came to 15 bases. CDR3 region: CASSVLEVKGNTIYF. The CDR3 DNA follows: TGTGCCAGCAGCGTGCTGGAGGTGAAAGGAAACACCATATATTTT.

This chain joins TRBV29-1 and TRBJ2-7, with D unresolved. Trimming removed 1 base at V and 2 bases at J, with 9 bases between. CDR1 and CDR2 (germline): SQVTM, ANQGSEA. This CDR3 region has 13 residues. CDR3 sequence: CSVEGNDAYEQYF. For the CDR3, the DNA is TGCAGCGTTGAAGGTAACGACGCCTACGAGCAGTACTTC.

The chain carries TRBV19 and TRBJ2-2; TRBD2 matches at 7 bases. This CDR3 has 16 residues. The germline V gene encodes CDR1 LNHDA and CDR2 SQIVND (reference sequence). V was clipped by 1 base and J by 3 bases; unmatched bases: 5. The CDR3 is CASSIVRGEDTGELFF. The CDR3 DNA follows: TGTGCCAGTAGTATAGTTCGGGGGGAAGACACCGGGGAGCTGTTTTTT.

The genes are TRBV7-9 and TRBJ2-1; 7 positions match TRBD2. The CDR3 length is 13 residues. The V gene end was trimmed by 5 bases and the J gene end by 9 bases; junction bases not matched to a gene: 7. Germline V gives CDR1 SEHNR, CDR2 FQNEAQ (reference sequence). CDR3 bases: TGTGCCAGCAGCGATAGACTAGCTACTGAGCAGTTCTTC. It translates to CASSDRLATEQFF.

The chain joins TRBV6-5 to TRBJ1-1; tentatively, D is TRBD1 (6 bases). This CDR3 is 13 amino acids long. CDR1 is MNHEY, CDR2 SVGAGI, per germline. The germline V and J ends were trimmed by 4 bases and 5 bases, with 11 bases remaining between them. CDR3 DNA sequence: TGTGCCAGCAGTTCCGGGGGCGCAACTGAAGCTTTCTTT. Residues: CASSSGGATEAFF.

The count of this clonotype is one. The V gene is TRBV7-2, the J gene TRBJ2-7; D not certain. From germline, CDR1 is SGHTA and CDR2 FQGNSA. V gave up 0 bases and J gave up 0 bases, with 12 bases separating them. There are 16 residues in the CDR3. CDR3: CASSLAPALRSYEQYF. The CDR3 DNA sequence: TGTGCCAGCAGCTTAGCGCCCGCCCTACGCTCCTACGAGCAGTACTTC.

The chain links TRBV29-1 to TRBJ2-5, with D possibly TRBD2 on 6 matching bases. The germline V and J ends were trimmed by 6 bases and 0 bases, with 8 bases remaining between them. Germline assignment: CDR1 SQVTM and CDR2 ANQGSEA. The CDR3 has 12 residues. CDR3 bases: TGCAGCGTCCTAGCGAACCAAGAGACCCAGTACTTC. This sequence encodes CSVLANQETQYF.

The sample holds one count of this clonotype. This chain's CDR3 is CATSGSGESSYNEQFF. The CDR3 nucleotides are TGTGCCACCAGCGGTTCGGGAGAAAGCTCCTACAATGAGCAGTTCTTC. The chain has TRBV15 and TRBJ2-1; possibly TRBD2 for D (6 bases). Trimming cost V 5 bases and J 0 bases, with 14 bases left between them. This CDR3 comprises 16 residues. CDR1 LNHNV and CDR2 YYDKDF come from the germline V gene (reference sequence).

This rearrangement joins TRBV10-2 to TRBJ2-2; D is ambiguous. Germline V CDR1 and CDR2: WSHSY, SAAADI. Trimming shortened V by 8 bases and J by 5 bases, and 9 bases separated the two germline ends. There are 12 residues in the CDR3. The DNA for the CDR3 is TGCGCCAGCCACGGTACGACCGGGGAGCTGTTTTTT. It specifies CASHGTTGELFF.

This clonotype was found a few times. The V and J genes are TRBV6-5 and TRBJ2-1; 7 nucleotides line up with TRBD2. The trim removed 0 bases at V and 0 bases at J, leaving 2 bases unmatched. CDR3 size: 16 residues. The germline V gene encodes CDR1 MNHEY and CDR2 SVGAGI. The CDR3 region has the DNA TGTGCCAGCAGTTACTCAGCGGGGAGCTCCTACAATGAGCAGTTCTTC. Amino acids: CASSYSAGSSYNEQFF.

The rearrangement uses TRBV10-3 and TRBJ2-3; D gene uncertain. CDR1 ENHRY and CDR2 SYGVKD come from the germline V gene. This CDR3 has 11 amino acids. The V gene lost 3 bases and the J gene lost 3 bases, with 1 base spanning the gap. CDR3 nucleotides: TGTGCCATCAGTGAAACAGATACGCAGTATTTT. Amino acid sequence: CAISETDTQYF.

This clonotype counts as large. At one end, the junction sequence differs from germline, possibly due to a read error. The V and J genes are TRBV7-3 and TRBJ2-1; TRBD2 matches 8 bases. Germline V gene lookup returns CDR1 SGHTA and CDR2 FQGTGA. This CDR3 spans 14 amino acids. CDR3 amino acids: CASTLTSGYNEQFF. DNA for the CDR3: TGTGCCAGCACCTTAACTAGCGGTTACAATGAGCAGTTCTTC. Full variable domain (rest looked up from reference TRBV7-3 and TRBJ2-1): GAGVSQTPSNKVTEKGKYVELRCDPISGHTALYWYRQSLGQGPEFLIYFQGTGAADDSGLPNDRFFAVRPEGSVSTLKIQRTERGDSAVYLCASTLTSGYNEQFFGPGTRLTVL.

Points on this clonotype: The junction differs from germline at one of its ends, possibly a read error. The genes are TRBV20-1 and TRBJ1-6; D possibly corresponds to TRBD1 (5 bases). The CDR3 loop spans 15 amino acids. Germline lookup yields CDR1 DFQATT and CDR2 SNEGSKA (reference sequence). This CDR3 is CGARDARQINSPLHF. DNA for the CDR3: TGCGGTGCTAGAGATGCCCGACAGATTAATTCACCCCTCCACTTT.

The chain uses TRBV11-2 and TRBJ2-1; D tentatively reads TRBD1 or TRBD2 (5 bases each). This CDR3 region has 18 residues. Trimming took 7 bases from V and 7 from J, leaving 29 bases between them. Looked up from germline, CDR1 is SGHAT and CDR2 is FQNNGV. The CDR3 DNA reads TGTGCCAGCACTCACTTCTCTACCACGACCGGGGACCTGAATGAGCAGTTCTTC. The encoded protein is CASTHFSTTTGDLNEQFF. The whole variable domain, remainder taken from reference TRBV11-2 and TRBJ2-1, is EAGVAQSPRYKIIEKRQSVAFWCNPISGHATLYWYQQILGQGPKLLIQFQNNGVVDDSQLPKDRFSAERLKGVDSTLKIQPAKLEDSAVYLCASTHFSTTTGDLNEQFFGPGTRLTVL.

The chain couples TRBV29-1 to TRBJ2-7; TRBD1 matches 8 bases. The CDR3 loop spans 12 amino acids. Trimming at V came to 6 bases and at J to 3 bases, leaving 4 bases not matched to a gene. Germline values: CDR1 SQVTM, CDR2 ANQGSEA. CDR3 sequence (DNA): TGCAGCGTCGACGGACAGGGCTACGAGCAGTACTTC. It codes for CSVDGQGYEQYF.

The V call is TRBV28, the J call TRBJ2-7, with D possibly being TRBD1 or TRBD2 (5 bases each). The length of the CDR3 is 12 residues. The V gene's germline CDR1 is MDHEN and CDR2 SYDVKM. V was cut by 6 bases and J by 3 bases, with 9 bases left in between. This CDR3 reads CASRLGVYEQYF. The CDR3 DNA sequence: TGTGCCAGCAGGCTGGGGGTCTACGAGCAGTACTTC.

This chain's CDR3 is CASPSGSRSDEQFF. CDR3 bases: TGTGCCAGCCCCAGTGGGTCTAGGTCGGATGAGCAGTTCTTC. This rearrangement joins TRBV11-1 to TRBJ2-1; unclear D gene. This CDR3 spans 14 amino acids. V shed 8 bases and J shed 8 bases, with 19 bases lying between them. The germline V gene has CDR1 SGHAT and CDR2 FQDESV (reference sequence). Looking up the rest from reference TRBV11-1 and TRBJ2-1 gives the full variable domain: EAEVAQSPRYKITEKSQAVAFWCDPISGHATLYWYRQILGQGPELLVQFQDESVVDDSQLPKDRFSAERLKGVDSTLKIQPAELGDSAMYLCASPSGSRSDEQFFGPGTRLTVL.

The chain uses TRBV29-1 and TRBJ2-7; 7 bases are a match to TRBD1. With 6 bases clipped from V and 4 bases from J, the junction kept 12 bases outside the gene matches. The germline CDR1 and CDR2 sequences are SQVTM and ANQGSEA. This CDR3 comprises 14 residues. DNA of the CDR3: TGCAGCGTGAATTGGGGGACAGTAGAATACGAGCAGTACTTC. Residues: CSVNWGTVEYEQYF.

The CDR3, as DNA: TGTGCCAGCAGCGGGAGTTGGGACAGGGGGTATGAGCAGTTCTTC. It encodes CASSGSWDRGYEQFF. This chain connects TRBV7-9 to TRBJ2-1; TRBD1 matches 11 bases. The junction had 8 bases not matched to a gene; V was cut back by 5 bases and J by 8 bases. The CDR3 has 15 amino acids. The germline gives CDR1 SEHNR, CDR2 FQNEAQ (reference sequence).

The count of this clonotype is one. The chain joins TRBV7-3 to TRBJ2-7; a weak D match, TRBD2 (5 bases). The V end was cut by 1 base, the J end by 4 bases, with 11 bases between. The CDR3 extends over 14 amino acids. Per the germline V gene, CDR1 is SGHTA and CDR2 is FQGTGA. The CDR3 is CASSLSGSGYEQYF. CDR3 DNA: TGTGCCAGCAGCTTAAGTGGCTCGGGATACGAGCAGTACTTC. Based on the CDR3 plus reference TRBV7-3 and TRBJ2-7, the full variable domain is GAGVSQTPSNKVTEKGKYVELRCDPISGHTALYWYRQSLGQGPEFLIYFQGTGAADDSGLPNDRFFAVRPEGSVSTLKIQRTERGDSAVYLCASSLSGSGYEQYFGPGTRLTVT.

The V gene is TRBV28, the J gene TRBJ2-1; D is perhaps TRBD1 (6 bases). V lost 7 bases and J lost 0, with 22 bases in between. In germline, CDR1 is MDHEN, CDR2 SYDVKM. This CDR3 is 18 amino acids long. The CDR3 region is CASNAFFQGKFSYNEQFF. In DNA, the CDR3 is TGTGCCAGCAATGCTTTTTTCCAGGGGAAATTCTCCTACAATGAGCAGTTCTTC. Together with reference TRBV28 and TRBJ2-1, the CDR3 gives the full variable domain: DVKVTQSSRYLVKRTGEKVFLECVQDMDHENMFWYRQDPGLGLRLIYFSYDVKMKEKGDIPEGYSVSREKKERFSLILESASTNQTSMYLCASNAFFQGKFSYNEQFFGPGTRLTVL.

The chain is built from TRBV6-2 or TRBV6-3 and TRBJ2-1; D unclear. V gave up 2 bases and J gave up 5 bases, with 16 bases separating them. The CDR3 extends over 16 amino acids. Per germline, CDR1 MNHEY and CDR2 SVGEGT. This CDR3 is CASSYPATAGHNEQFF. As DNA, the CDR3 is TGTGCCAGCAGTTACCCTGCTACAGCCGGCCACAATGAGCAGTTCTTC.